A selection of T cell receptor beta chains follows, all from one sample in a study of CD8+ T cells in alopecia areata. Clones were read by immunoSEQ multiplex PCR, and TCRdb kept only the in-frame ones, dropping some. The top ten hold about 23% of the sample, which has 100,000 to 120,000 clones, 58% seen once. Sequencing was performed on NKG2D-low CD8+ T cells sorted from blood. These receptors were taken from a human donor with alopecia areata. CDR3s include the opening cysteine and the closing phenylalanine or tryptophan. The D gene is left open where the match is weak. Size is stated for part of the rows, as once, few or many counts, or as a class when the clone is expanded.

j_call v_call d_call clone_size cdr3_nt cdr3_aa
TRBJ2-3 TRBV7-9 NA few TGTGCCAGCAGCATACACCGAACAGATACGCAGTATTTT CASSIHRTDTQYF
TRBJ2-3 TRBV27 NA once TGTGCCAGCAGTTTCAGGGCTAGCACAGATACGCAGTATTTT CASSFRASTDTQYF
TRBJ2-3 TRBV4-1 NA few TGCGCCAGCAGCCTCCTGGTAGATAGCACAGATACGCAGTATTTT CASSLLVDSTDTQYF
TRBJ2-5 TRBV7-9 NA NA TGTGCCAGCAGCCCTGAGGACCTCCAAGAGACCCAGTACTTC CASSPEDLQETQYF
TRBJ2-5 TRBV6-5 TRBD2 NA TGTGCCAGCAGCGCTAGCGGGAGTTTGCAAGAGACCCAGTACTTC CASSASGSLQETQYF
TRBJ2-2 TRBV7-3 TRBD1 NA TGTGCCAGCAGCTTAACGGGATTCGGACAGGGGGTTCCCGGGGAGCTGTTTTTT CASSLTGFGQGVPGELFF
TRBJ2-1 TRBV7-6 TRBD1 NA TGTGCCAGCAGCATCCAGGGGGCGAACAATGAGCAGTTCTTC CASSIQGANNEQFF
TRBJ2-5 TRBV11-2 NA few TGTGCCAGCAGTCCAGAGACTCAAGAGACCCAGTACTTC CASSPETQETQYF
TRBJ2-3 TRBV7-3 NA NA TGTGCCAGCAGTGAGTGGGTAGCGAGCACAGATACGCAGTATTTT CASSEWVASTDTQYF
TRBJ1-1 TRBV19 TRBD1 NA TGTGCCAGTAGTATTCCAGGGGACAGGTCCACTGAAGCTTTCTTT CASSIPGDRSTEAFF
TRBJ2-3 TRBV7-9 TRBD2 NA TGTGCCAGCAGCGCTAGCGGGGATAGCACAGATACGCAGTATTTT CASSASGDSTDTQYF
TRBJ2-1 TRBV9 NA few TGTGCCAGCAGCAACGGACTTCTAAATGAGCAGTTCTTC CASSNGLLNEQFF
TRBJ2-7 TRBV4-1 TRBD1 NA TGCGCCAGCAGCCAAGTTCGGGATGGGCAGGGGGCCTACGAGCAGTACTTC CASSQVRDGQGAYEQYF
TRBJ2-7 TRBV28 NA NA TGTGCCAGCAGTGTTATAGAGGACTCCTACGAGCAGTACTTC CASSVIEDSYEQYF
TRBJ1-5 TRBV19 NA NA TGTGCCAGTAGTATTTCTCGGGGGGCGAGGCAGCCCCAGCATTTT CASSISRGARQPQHF
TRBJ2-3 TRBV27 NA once TGTGCCAGCAGTTTTTTAGGTGCGGAGGGGCCAGATACGCAGTATTTT CASSFLGAEGPDTQYF
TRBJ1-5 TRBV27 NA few TGTGCCAGCAGTTCAAGCGTCAATCAGCCCCAGCATTTT CASSSSVNQPQHF
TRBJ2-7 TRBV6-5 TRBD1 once TGTGCCAGCAGTTACTCGACAGGGGGCAGCTCCTACGAGCAGTACTTC CASSYSTGGSSYEQYF
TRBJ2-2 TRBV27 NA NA TGTGCCAGCAGTATCCTGACAGGGGAGCTGTTTTTT CASSILTGELFF
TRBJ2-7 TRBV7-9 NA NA TGTGCCAGCAGCTCACCGGGGGCGGGGCCCTACGAGCAGTACTTC CASSSPGAGPYEQYF
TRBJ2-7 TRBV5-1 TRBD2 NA TGCGCCAGCAGCTTTAGCGGGCCTAGCTCCTACGAGCAGTACTTC CASSFSGPSSYEQYF
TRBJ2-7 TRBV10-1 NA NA TGCGCCAGCAGTTCTGGGGTATACGAGCAGTACTTC CASSSGVYEQYF